This T cell receptor (beta chain) was recovered during a study of T cell repertoires in cytomegalovirus infection. This clonotype has a handful of counts. From the reads, TCRdb called clonotypes with MiXCR, one entry per CDR3 protein. The repertoire holds 300,000 to 400,000 distinct CDR3 sequences, roughly 20% seen once, with 8.7% in the top ten. Between the trimmed V and J ends, which lost 2 bases and 5 bases, there was a span of 13 bases. Germline V gene data show CDR1 as DFQATT and CDR2 as SNEGSKA (reference sequence). The CDR3 has 13 amino acids. The receptor was derived from a human donor in good health (CMV status not recorded). Some clones in this sample may be carry-over from other donors' samples. The material sequenced was PBMCs. The rearrangement uses TRBV20-1 and TRBJ2-7, with D perhaps matching TRBD1 (8 bases). CDR3 sequence: CSARRTGTNEQYF. The CDR3 bases are TGCAGTGCTAGACGGACAGGGACTAACGAGCAGTACTTC.